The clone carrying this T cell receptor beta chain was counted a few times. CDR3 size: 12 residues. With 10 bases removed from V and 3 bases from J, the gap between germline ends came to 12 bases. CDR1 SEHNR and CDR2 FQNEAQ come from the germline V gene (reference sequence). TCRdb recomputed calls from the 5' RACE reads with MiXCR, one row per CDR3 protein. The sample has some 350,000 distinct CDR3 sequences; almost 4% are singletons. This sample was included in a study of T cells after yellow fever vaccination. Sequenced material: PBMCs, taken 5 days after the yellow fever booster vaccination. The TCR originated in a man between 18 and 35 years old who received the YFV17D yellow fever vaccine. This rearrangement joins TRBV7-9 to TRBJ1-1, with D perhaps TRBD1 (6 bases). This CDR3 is CAILHRDTEAFF. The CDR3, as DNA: TGTGCCATCTTACACAGGGACACTGAAGCTTTCTTT.